Listed below are T cell receptor beta chains from one sample, sequenced in a study of T cells after yellow fever vaccination. TCRdb ran MiXCR on the 5' RACE reads and lists one entry per CDR3 protein. The data contain 68,000 or so distinct CDR3 sequences, roughly 7.3% of them seen just once; the ten biggest clones take up 35% to 45%. Source: CD8+ T cells sorted from PBMCs, taken 15 days after the yellow fever booster vaccination. These receptors all stem from a man aged 25-40 years who received the YFV17D yellow fever vaccine. The CDR3 runs from the conserved cysteine through the conserved F or W. Fields, in order: CDR3 DNA, CDR3 protein, J gene, clone size, V gene, D gene, CDR3 length. A D gene is named only where the DNA matches it firmly. Clone size, where shown, is once, few, many, or a class for clones that have expanded.

cdr3_nt: TGCAGTGCTACCCCCGACAGGGGGCTTGGGTCACCCCTCCACTTT; cdr3_aa: CSATPDRGLGSPLHF; j_call: TRBJ1-6; clone_size: many; v_call: TRBV20-1; d_call: TRBD1; cdr3_length: 15
cdr3_nt: TGTGCCAGCAGCTGGTCTACGAAGCAGTACTTC; cdr3_aa: CASSWSTKQYF; j_call: TRBJ2-7; clone_size: many; v_call: TRBV5-8; d_call: NA; cdr3_length: 11
cdr3_nt: TGTGCCAGCAGCCCCACAGACGAGCGGAACAATGAGCAGTTCTTC; cdr3_aa: CASSPTDERNNEQFF; j_call: TRBJ2-1; clone_size: many; v_call: TRBV11-3; d_call: NA; cdr3_length: 15
cdr3_nt: TGTGCCAGCAGTTACCCGGGAGCGGGATACGAGCAGTACTTC; cdr3_aa: CASSYPGAGYEQYF; j_call: TRBJ2-7; clone_size: many; v_call: TRBV6-5; d_call: TRBD2; cdr3_length: 14
cdr3_nt: TGTGCCACCAGTGATCGAAACATTCAGTACTTC; cdr3_aa: CATSDRNIQYF; j_call: TRBJ2-4; clone_size: many; v_call: TRBV24-1; d_call: NA; cdr3_length: 11
cdr3_nt: TGTGCCAGCAGCGTTAGCGGGAGTCCCAACGAGCAGTACTTC; cdr3_aa: CASSVSGSPNEQYF; j_call: TRBJ2-7; clone_size: many; v_call: TRBV7-6; d_call: TRBD2; cdr3_length: 14
cdr3_nt: TGCAGTGCTCCCCGGGACAGTGCCTACAATGAGCAGTTCTTC; cdr3_aa: CSAPRDSAYNEQFF; j_call: TRBJ2-1; clone_size: many; v_call: TRBV20-1; d_call: TRBD1; cdr3_length: 14
cdr3_nt: TGCAGCGCCCCACTAGCCTACAATGAGCAGTTCTTC; cdr3_aa: CSAPLAYNEQFF; j_call: TRBJ2-1; clone_size: many; v_call: TRBV29-1; d_call: NA; cdr3_length: 12
cdr3_nt: TGTGCCACCAGCCCCCAGGGGTCTAATGAGCAGTTCTTC; cdr3_aa: CATSPQGSNEQFF; j_call: TRBJ2-1; clone_size: many; v_call: TRBV15; d_call: NA; cdr3_length: 13
cdr3_nt: TGTGCCAGCAGCTTCACGTCAGGGGACTACGAGCAGTACTTC; cdr3_aa: CASSFTSGDYEQYF; j_call: TRBJ2-7; clone_size: many; v_call: TRBV7-8; d_call: NA; cdr3_length: 14
cdr3_nt: TGTGCCAGCAGCTTCGGCCCCCCGAGCACAGATACGCAGTATTTT; cdr3_aa: CASSFGPPSTDTQYF; j_call: TRBJ2-3; clone_size: many; v_call: TRBV11-2; d_call: NA; cdr3_length: 15
cdr3_nt: TGTGCCAGCAGCATAACAGGGATCACTGAAGCTTTCTTT; cdr3_aa: CASSITGITEAFF; j_call: TRBJ1-1; clone_size: many; v_call: TRBV9; d_call: NA; cdr3_length: 13
cdr3_nt: TGTGCCAGCAGCTTAGGGAACACCGGGGAGCTGTTTTTT; cdr3_aa: CASSLGNTGELFF; j_call: TRBJ2-2; clone_size: many; v_call: TRBV7-2; d_call: NA; cdr3_length: 13
cdr3_nt: TGTGCCAGCAGTCGCCGGGGGGAACGGTTCCCTAACTATGGCTACACCTTC; cdr3_aa: CASSRRGERFPNYGYTF; j_call: TRBJ1-2; clone_size: NA; v_call: TRBV6-1; d_call: NA; cdr3_length: 17
cdr3_nt: TGCAGTGCTGAAAGACTAGCGGGAGCGCTAGATACGCAGTATTTT; cdr3_aa: CSAERLAGALDTQYF; j_call: TRBJ2-3; clone_size: many; v_call: TRBV20-1; d_call: TRBD2; cdr3_length: 15
cdr3_nt: TGTGCCAGCAGCTTGTTCGGACTAGCGGGAGGCAGGGAGCAGTTCTTC; cdr3_aa: CASSLFGLAGGREQFF; j_call: TRBJ2-1; clone_size: many; v_call: TRBV5-4; d_call: TRBD2; cdr3_length: 16
cdr3_nt: TGCGCCAGCAGTGAAGTAGGAAAGACCTACGAGCAGTACTTC; cdr3_aa: CASSEVGKTYEQYF; j_call: TRBJ2-7; clone_size: many; v_call: TRBV10-2; d_call: NA; cdr3_length: 14
cdr3_nt: TGCGCCAGCAGCCAAGAGGGGTGGAATGAGCAGTTCTTC; cdr3_aa: CASSQEGWNEQFF; j_call: TRBJ2-1; clone_size: NA; v_call: TRBV4-3; d_call: NA; cdr3_length: 13
cdr3_nt: TGTGCCAGTAGCCCTACAGGGGGCTTCTATGGCTACACCTTC; cdr3_aa: CASSPTGGFYGYTF; j_call: TRBJ1-2; clone_size: many; v_call: TRBV19; d_call: TRBD1; cdr3_length: 14
cdr3_nt: TGTGCCAGCAGTTTTGACTACCTGAGCTCCTACAATGAGCAGTTCTTC; cdr3_aa: CASSFDYLSSYNEQFF; j_call: TRBJ2-1; clone_size: many; v_call: TRBV12-3/TRBV12-4; d_call: NA; cdr3_length: 16
cdr3_nt: TGTGCCAGCAGCTTAGATCGTCACCCACGTCGTACGCAGTATTTT; cdr3_aa: CASSLDRHPRRTQYF; j_call: TRBJ2-3; clone_size: NA; v_call: TRBV7-9; d_call: NA; cdr3_length: 15
cdr3_nt: TGTGCCAGCAGCCTTGGAGCTAGCGGAACCGGGGAGCTGTTTTTT; cdr3_aa: CASSLGASGTGELFF; j_call: TRBJ2-2; clone_size: many; v_call: TRBV3-1; d_call: TRBD2; cdr3_length: 15
cdr3_nt: TGTGCCATCAGAGAGGACAGTCCCTACGAGCAGTACTTC; cdr3_aa: CAIREDSPYEQYF; j_call: TRBJ2-7; clone_size: many; v_call: TRBV10-3; d_call: NA; cdr3_length: 13
cdr3_nt: TGTGCCAGTAATAGCGGCTGGCATAAGACCCAGTACTTC; cdr3_aa: CASNSGWHKTQYF; j_call: TRBJ2-5; clone_size: many; v_call: TRBV6-5; d_call: NA; cdr3_length: 13